This record concerns one T cell receptor beta chain sequence. Antigen specificity is unknown. This sample was included in a study of T cell responses to AZD1222 COVID-19 vaccine. The length of the CDR3 is 12 residues. The germline V gene has CDR1 SQVTM and CDR2 ANQGSEA. V lost 6 bases, J lost 0 bases, and 8 bases lay in between. Study findings and constraints: Spike-specific TCR depth and breadth grew after two AZD1222 doses. Within unmutated variant regions lay the reported targets of nearly half of spike-specific TCRs. Repertoire samples came only from after the peak T cell response.

Clones were read by immunoSEQ multiplex PCR, and TCRdb kept only the in-frame ones, dropping some. The sample lists 95,000 or so clones; just under 90% were seen once. The source of this sequence is an adult in good health. This sample comprised peripheral blood, obtained on day 0 of MenACWY control vaccination. The J gene is TRBJ1-2, the V gene TRBV29-1; D call uncertain. In DNA form, the CDR3 reads TGCAGCGTGACGGCGGCTAACTATGGCTACACCTTC. It translates to CSVTAANYGYTF.